The rows below give T cell receptor beta chains drawn from one sample of a study of Tregs in tolerant kidney transplant recipients. Sequencing was performed with immunoSEQ multiplex PCR; in TCRdb, only in-frame clones are kept and a portion is missing. The profile shows about 46,000 clones, about 90% of them singletons. Source material: Tregs from blood. Receptors were obtained from a human donor in good health. CDR3s include the opening cysteine and the closing phenylalanine or tryptophan. Fields, in order: D gene, CDR3 length, V gene, clone size, J gene, CDR3 DNA, CDR3 protein. A D gene is named only where the DNA matches it firmly. The size field is filled for only some rows; it gives once, few, many or a size class.

D gene: .; CDR3 length: 12; V gene: TRBV6-1; clone size: once; J gene: TRBJ1-2; CDR3 DNA: TGTGCCAGCAGTGGGATATTTAGGGGGTACACCTTC; CDR3 protein: CASSGIFRGYTF
D gene: TRBD1; CDR3 length: 17; V gene: TRBV5-1; clone size: .; J gene: TRBJ1-1; CDR3 DNA: TGCGCCAGCAGCTTGGCAGGGACAGGGGCCGGGAACACTGAAGCTTTCTTT; CDR3 protein: CASSLAGTGAGNTEAFF
D gene: .; CDR3 length: 17; V gene: TRBV19; clone size: .; J gene: TRBJ1-6; CDR3 DNA: TGTGCCAGTAGTATAGGACCCCGTGGCAGCTATAATTCACCCCTCCACTTT; CDR3 protein: CASSIGPRGSYNSPLHF
D gene: TRBD2; CDR3 length: 13; V gene: TRBV18; clone size: .; J gene: TRBJ2-1; CDR3 DNA: TGTGCCAGCTCACCCCCTAGCGGGGGTGAGCAGTTCTTC; CDR3 protein: CASSPPSGGEQFF
D gene: .; CDR3 length: 14; V gene: TRBV9; clone size: .; J gene: TRBJ1-2; CDR3 DNA: TGTGCCAGCAGCCCCCGGGACGGTCGATATGGCTACACCTTC; CDR3 protein: CASSPRDGRYGYTF
D gene: TRBD1; CDR3 length: 14; V gene: TRBV6-6; clone size: once; J gene: TRBJ1-1; CDR3 DNA: TGTGCCAGCAGTTCCAGGGGGCCAGACACTGAAGCTTTCTTT; CDR3 protein: CASSSRGPDTEAFF
D gene: TRBD1; CDR3 length: 17; V gene: TRBV7-9; clone size: .; J gene: TRBJ1-1; CDR3 DNA: TGTGCCAGCAGCCGGACAGGGGGCGCGTGGGGAAACACTGAAGCTTTCTTT; CDR3 protein: CASSRTGGAWGNTEAFF
D gene: TRBD1; CDR3 length: 13; V gene: TRBV6-5; clone size: .; J gene: TRBJ1-6; CDR3 DNA: TGTGCCAGCAGCCCAATACAGGGGGGACCCCTCCACTTT; CDR3 protein: CASSPIQGGPLHF
D gene: TRBD2; CDR3 length: 16; V gene: TRBV5-1; clone size: .; J gene: TRBJ2-5; CDR3 DNA: TGCGCCAGCAGCCTACAAGGACTAGCGCTTCAAGAGACCCAGTACTTC; CDR3 protein: CASSLQGLALQETQYF
D gene: .; CDR3 length: 16; V gene: TRBV18; clone size: .; J gene: TRBJ1-5; CDR3 DNA: TGTGCCAGCTCACCCTTCGACACGACACTCAATCAGCCCCAGCATTTT; CDR3 protein: CASSPFDTTLNQPQHF
D gene: TRBD2; CDR3 length: 16; V gene: TRBV15; clone size: few; J gene: TRBJ2-4; CDR3 DNA: TGTGCCACCAGCAGAGAGGCAGCGGGGGGGAAAAACATTCAGTACTTC; CDR3 protein: CATSREAAGGKNIQYF
D gene: .; CDR3 length: 14; V gene: TRBV29-1; clone size: .; J gene: TRBJ1-1; CDR3 DNA: TGCAGCGTTGTAGGAAACAGTATCGGCACTGAAGCTTTCTTT; CDR3 protein: CSVVGNSIGTEAFF
D gene: .; CDR3 length: 13; V gene: TRBV5-1; clone size: .; J gene: TRBJ2-1; CDR3 DNA: TGCGCCAGCAGTTTGAGCTCCTACAATGAGCAGTTCTTC; CDR3 protein: CASSLSSYNEQFF
D gene: .; CDR3 length: 14; V gene: TRBV7-7; clone size: .; J gene: TRBJ2-5; CDR3 DNA: TGTGCTAGCAGCTTAGTCCAGGGGCTGGAGACCCAGTACTTC; CDR3 protein: CASSLVQGLETQYF
D gene: .; CDR3 length: 18; V gene: TRBV15; clone size: .; J gene: TRBJ1-3; CDR3 DNA: TGTGCCACCAGCAGGGCTTCAGTTGGGACTTCAGGAGGAAACACCATATATTTT; CDR3 protein: CATSRASVGTSGGNTIYF
D gene: .; CDR3 length: 14; V gene: TRBV5-1; clone size: .; J gene: TRBJ2-7; CDR3 DNA: TGCGCCAGCAGCTTGACGGGGGCCACCTACGAGCAGTACTTC; CDR3 protein: CASSLTGATYEQYF
D gene: .; CDR3 length: 14; V gene: TRBV6-5; clone size: .; J gene: TRBJ2-1; CDR3 DNA: TGTGCCAGCAGTTACAGGGGAACCTACAATGAGCAGTTCTTC; CDR3 protein: CASSYRGTYNEQFF
D gene: TRBD2; CDR3 length: 16; V gene: TRBV5-1; clone size: once; J gene: TRBJ2-1; CDR3 DNA: TGCGCCAGCAGCTCGGAAGCGGGAGGGTCTTACAATGAGCAGTTCTTC; CDR3 protein: CASSSEAGGSYNEQFF
D gene: TRBD2; CDR3 length: 17; V gene: TRBV5-1; clone size: .; J gene: TRBJ2-5; CDR3 DNA: TGCGCCAGCAGCTTGGGGACTAGCGGGGGGGCCCACGAGACCCAGTACTTC; CDR3 protein: CASSLGTSGGAHETQYF
D gene: TRBD2; CDR3 length: 17; V gene: TRBV5-1; clone size: once; J gene: TRBJ2-5; CDR3 DNA: TGCGCCAGCAGCTTGGGCCCCGGGAGGGCCGTGGCAGAGACCCAGTACTTC; CDR3 protein: CASSLGPGRAVAETQYF
D gene: TRBD2; CDR3 length: 17; V gene: TRBV5-1; clone size: .; J gene: TRBJ2-3; CDR3 DNA: TGCGCCAGCAGCTTGGGACTAGCGGGAGTAGCGAGAGATACGCAGTATTTT; CDR3 protein: CASSLGLAGVARDTQYF
D gene: TRBD1; CDR3 length: 14; V gene: TRBV18; clone size: .; J gene: TRBJ1-1; CDR3 DNA: TGTGCCAGCTCACCGGGACAGGGGAACACTGAAGCTTTCTTT; CDR3 protein: CASSPGQGNTEAFF
D gene: TRBD2; CDR3 length: 19; V gene: TRBV4-2; clone size: .; J gene: TRBJ2-3; CDR3 DNA: TGTGCCAGCAGCCGCTCTAGCGGGGGGCCCCTTTATTTCACAGATACGCAGTATTTT; CDR3 protein: CASSRSSGGPLYFTDTQYF
D gene: .; CDR3 length: 13; V gene: TRBV7-8; clone size: .; J gene: TRBJ1-2; CDR3 DNA: TGTGCCAGCTCCGGGGGGAGTAACTATGGCTACACCTTC; CDR3 protein: CASSGGSNYGYTF
D gene: .; CDR3 length: 15; V gene: TRBV19; clone size: .; J gene: TRBJ2-7; CDR3 DNA: TGTGCCAGTAGTATCGGGACATTCTACTCCTACGAGCAGTACTTC; CDR3 protein: CASSIGTFYSYEQYF
D gene: .; CDR3 length: 13; V gene: TRBV29-1; clone size: .; J gene: TRBJ1-3; CDR3 DNA: TGCAGCGTTGTAGGGGTTTCTGGAAACACCATATATTTT; CDR3 protein: CSVVGVSGNTIYF
D gene: .; CDR3 length: 12; V gene: TRBV5-1; clone size: .; J gene: TRBJ1-6; CDR3 DNA: TGCGCCAGCAGCCCGGGGGGTTCACCCCTCCACTTT; CDR3 protein: CASSPGGSPLHF
D gene: .; CDR3 length: 12; V gene: TRBV27; clone size: few; J gene: TRBJ2-7; CDR3 DNA: TGTGCCAGCAGTTTAGGATCTGGCGAGCAGTACTTC; CDR3 protein: CASSLGSGEQYF